This entry is about one TCR beta chain. This specimen comes from a study of blood T cell repertoires in COVID-19. TCRdb's table, derived via immunoSEQ multiplex PCR, lists solely in-frame clones and lacks some. The profile covers 150,000 to 200,000 clones, with 93% appearing a single time and approximately 2% taken by the ten largest. The receptor's source is a woman aged 60-75 years with COVID-19, enrolled during active disease. Sample: peripheral blood.

The CDR3: CASSPLTGTSGLGTQYF. The CDR3 nucleotides are TGTGCCAGCTCACCTCTCACCGGGACTAGCGGGCTGGGTACGCAGTATTTT. V is TRBV18 and J is TRBJ2-3; 12 bases are shared with TRBD2. The CDR3 spans 17 residues. V lost 3 bases, J lost 8 bases, and 12 bases stayed unmatched. Germline V gene lookup returns CDR1 KGHSH and CDR2 LQKENI.